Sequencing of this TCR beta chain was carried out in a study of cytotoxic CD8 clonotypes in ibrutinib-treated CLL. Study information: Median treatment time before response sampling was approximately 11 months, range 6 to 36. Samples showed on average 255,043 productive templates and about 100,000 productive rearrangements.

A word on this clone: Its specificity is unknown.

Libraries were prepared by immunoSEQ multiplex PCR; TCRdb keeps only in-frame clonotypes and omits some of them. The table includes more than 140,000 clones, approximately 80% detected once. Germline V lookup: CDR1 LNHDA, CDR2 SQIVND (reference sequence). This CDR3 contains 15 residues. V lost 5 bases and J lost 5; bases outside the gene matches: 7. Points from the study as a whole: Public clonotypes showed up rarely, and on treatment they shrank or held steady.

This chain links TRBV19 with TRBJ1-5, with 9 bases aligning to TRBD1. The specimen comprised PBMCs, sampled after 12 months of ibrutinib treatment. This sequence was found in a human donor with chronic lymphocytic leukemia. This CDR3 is CASSVGTGRHQPQHF. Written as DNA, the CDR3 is TGTGCCAGTAGTGTAGGGACAGGGAGGCATCAGCCCCAGCATTTT.